A selection of T cell receptor beta chains follows, all from one sample in a study of blood T cell repertoires in COVID-19. Only in-frame clones appear in the TCRdb table, and some are missing; sequencing was by immunoSEQ multiplex PCR. The sample lists about 180,000 clones, roughly 89% occurring once. The sequencing sample was made of PBMCs or T cells enriched from blood (not recorded which). These receptors were obtained from a woman in her forties with acute COVID-19. CDR3s include the opening cysteine and the closing phenylalanine or tryptophan. D genes are given only for firm matches.

d_gene: -; v_gene: TRBV24-1; j_gene: TRBJ2-1; CDR3aa: CATSDPLDSYNEQFF
d_gene: -; v_gene: TRBV25-1; j_gene: TRBJ2-2; CDR3aa: CASSMGLVAGELFF
d_gene: TRBD2; v_gene: TRBV19; j_gene: TRBJ2-3; CDR3aa: CATATGTSGSTDTQYF
d_gene: TRBD2; v_gene: TRBV7-9; j_gene: TRBJ2-3; CDR3aa: CASSRASGGSSDTQYF
d_gene: -; v_gene: TRBV6-5; j_gene: TRBJ2-7; CDR3aa: CASSPWDKAYEQYF
d_gene: -; v_gene: TRBV2; j_gene: TRBJ1-4; CDR3aa: CASNRRSTNEKLFF
d_gene: TRBD1; v_gene: TRBV2; j_gene: TRBJ2-2; CDR3aa: CASSETGQGRRGELFF
d_gene: -; v_gene: TRBV30; j_gene: TRBJ2-3; CDR3aa: CAWSVRGILTDTQYF
d_gene: -; v_gene: TRBV6-4; j_gene: TRBJ1-6; CDR3aa: CASSDSSDSPLHF
d_gene: TRBD2; v_gene: TRBV28; j_gene: TRBJ2-1; CDR3aa: CASRYSGSRTNEQFF
d_gene: TRBD1; v_gene: TRBV10-1; j_gene: TRBJ1-6; CDR3aa: CASRQDRGNSPLHF
d_gene: -; v_gene: TRBV6-5; j_gene: TRBJ1-2; CDR3aa: CASSLPGSIIYGYTF
d_gene: -; v_gene: TRBV7-9; j_gene: TRBJ1-1; CDR3aa: CATMRGMGEAFF
d_gene: -; v_gene: TRBV11-2; j_gene: TRBJ2-7; CDR3aa: CASSLGLAVAYEQYF
d_gene: -; v_gene: TRBV3-1/TRBV3-2; j_gene: TRBJ2-7; CDR3aa: CASSQVGVQYF
d_gene: -; v_gene: TRBV4-2; j_gene: TRBJ2-3; CDR3aa: CASSQDLAGSTDTQYF
d_gene: TRBD2; v_gene: TRBV19; j_gene: TRBJ2-2; CDR3aa: CASRGGLAGTTGELFF
d_gene: TRBD2; v_gene: TRBV6-5; j_gene: TRBJ2-7; CDR3aa: CASSLSGGALEQYF
d_gene: -; v_gene: TRBV27; j_gene: TRBJ1-2; CDR3aa: CASSFRRGNGYTF
d_gene: TRBD2; v_gene: TRBV6-2/TRBV6-3; j_gene: TRBJ2-1; CDR3aa: CASSGGGRTSNEQFF
d_gene: -; v_gene: TRBV5-4; j_gene: TRBJ2-3; CDR3aa: CASSLNPGDTQYF
d_gene: -; v_gene: TRBV4-1; j_gene: TRBJ1-5; CDR3aa: CASSQDRGDNQPQHF
d_gene: TRBD2; v_gene: TRBV28; j_gene: TRBJ2-2; CDR3aa: CASSPASGGRGNTGELFF
d_gene: TRBD1; v_gene: TRBV20-1; j_gene: TRBJ1-5; CDR3aa: CSASPSDRAGQPQHF
d_gene: TRBD1; v_gene: TRBV5-1; j_gene: TRBJ2-5; CDR3aa: CASSLRQGEETQYF
d_gene: -; v_gene: TRBV4-1; j_gene: TRBJ1-5; CDR3aa: CASSQAPGRGGNQPQHF
d_gene: TRBD2; v_gene: TRBV6-2/TRBV6-3; j_gene: TRBJ2-3; CDR3aa: CASSKLTSGFFGTDTQYF
d_gene: TRBD2; v_gene: TRBV7-3; j_gene: TRBJ2-7; CDR3aa: CASSSAGTTPGEQYF
d_gene: -; v_gene: TRBV20-1; j_gene: TRBJ2-7; CDR3aa: CSASNVGEQYF
d_gene: -; v_gene: TRBV18; j_gene: TRBJ2-7; CDR3aa: CASSLDRNEQYF
d_gene: TRBD2; v_gene: TRBV6-2/TRBV6-3; j_gene: TRBJ2-1; CDR3aa: CASSYTSGPYNEQFF
d_gene: TRBD2; v_gene: TRBV11-2; j_gene: TRBJ2-3; CDR3aa: CASSTPIGAGGGDTQYF
d_gene: -; v_gene: TRBV4-2; j_gene: TRBJ1-2; CDR3aa: CASSQASEGPNNYGYTF
d_gene: -; v_gene: TRBV2; j_gene: TRBJ1-6; CDR3aa: CASSDRTSYNSPLHF
d_gene: TRBD1; v_gene: TRBV19; j_gene: TRBJ1-2; CDR3aa: CASSAAGQGAQALYGYTF
d_gene: TRBD1; v_gene: TRBV10-2; j_gene: TRBJ1-1; CDR3aa: CASRTTGGLGTEAFF
d_gene: TRBD1; v_gene: TRBV5-1; j_gene: TRBJ1-2; CDR3aa: CASSLDGQGAYGYTF
d_gene: TRBD2; v_gene: TRBV18; j_gene: TRBJ2-7; CDR3aa: CASSPGGGDEQYF
d_gene: -; v_gene: TRBV5-4; j_gene: TRBJ1-1; CDR3aa: CASGRGYEAFF
d_gene: -; v_gene: TRBV5-5; j_gene: TRBJ1-1; CDR3aa: CASSSGQLNTEAFF
d_gene: TRBD1; v_gene: TRBV12-3/TRBV12-4; j_gene: TRBJ1-1; CDR3aa: CASTDRAAEAFF
d_gene: -; v_gene: TRBV28; j_gene: TRBJ1-2; CDR3aa: CASTNPPGGASPGYTF
d_gene: -; v_gene: TRBV3-1/TRBV3-2; j_gene: TRBJ2-4; CDR3aa: CASSQRQPVAKNIQYF